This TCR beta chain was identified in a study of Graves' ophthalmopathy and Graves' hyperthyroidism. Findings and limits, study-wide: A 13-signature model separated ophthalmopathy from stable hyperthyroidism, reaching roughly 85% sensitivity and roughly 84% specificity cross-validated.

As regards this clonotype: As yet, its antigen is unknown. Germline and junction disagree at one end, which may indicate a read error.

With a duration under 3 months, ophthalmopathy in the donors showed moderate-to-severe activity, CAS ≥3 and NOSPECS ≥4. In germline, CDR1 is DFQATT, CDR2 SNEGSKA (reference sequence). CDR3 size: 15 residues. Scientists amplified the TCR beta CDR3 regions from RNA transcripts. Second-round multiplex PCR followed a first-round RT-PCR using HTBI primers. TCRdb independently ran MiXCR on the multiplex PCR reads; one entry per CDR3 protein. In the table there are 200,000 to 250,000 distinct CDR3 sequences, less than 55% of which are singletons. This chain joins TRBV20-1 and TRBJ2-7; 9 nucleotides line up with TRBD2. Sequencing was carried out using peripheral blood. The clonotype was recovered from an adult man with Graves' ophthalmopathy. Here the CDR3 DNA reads TGCAGTGCTAGTCCCCCTAGCGGGGATCCCTACGGGCAGTACTTC. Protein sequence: CSASPPSGDPYGQYF.